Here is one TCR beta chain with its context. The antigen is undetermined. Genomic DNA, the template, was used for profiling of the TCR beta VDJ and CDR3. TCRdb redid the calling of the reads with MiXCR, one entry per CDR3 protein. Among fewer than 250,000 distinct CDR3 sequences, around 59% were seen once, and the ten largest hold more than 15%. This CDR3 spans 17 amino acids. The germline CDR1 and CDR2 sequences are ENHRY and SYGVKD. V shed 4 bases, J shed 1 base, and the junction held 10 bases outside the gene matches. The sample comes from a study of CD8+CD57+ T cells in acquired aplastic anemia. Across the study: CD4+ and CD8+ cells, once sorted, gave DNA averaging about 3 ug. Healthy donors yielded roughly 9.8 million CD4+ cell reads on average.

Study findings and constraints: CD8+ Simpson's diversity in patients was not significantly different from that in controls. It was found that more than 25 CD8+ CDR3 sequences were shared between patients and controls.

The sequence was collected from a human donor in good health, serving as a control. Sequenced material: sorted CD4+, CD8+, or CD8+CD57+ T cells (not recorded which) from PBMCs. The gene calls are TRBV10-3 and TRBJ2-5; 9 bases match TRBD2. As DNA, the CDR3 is TGTGCCATCAGTGCGGGTTGGGCTAGCGGGATCCAAGAGACCCAGTACTTC. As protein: CAISAGWASGIQETQYF.